Listed below are T cell receptor beta chains from one sample, sequenced in a study of blood T cell repertoires in COVID-19. Clones were sequenced by immunoSEQ multiplex PCR, and TCRdb holds only the in-frame ones, with some missing. The sample holds some 270,000 clones, roughly 84% seen once. The sequencing input was peripheral blood. Source of these receptors: a human donor with COVID-19, enrolled during active disease. The donor label of this sample is uncertain. The conserved cysteine and the conserved F or W are not part of the CDR3 here. The order of the fields is V gene, CDR3 protein.

TRBV5-1	ASSLTGGYQPQH
TRBV27	ASSFRGEGEKLF
TRBV19	ASSIDTPLNTEAF
TRBV5-1	ASSLGWRTSALGGSYNEQF
TRBV5-1	ASSPDRGSQPQH
TRBV9	ASSAPGRGATEAF
TRBV2	ASGIQGHTEAF
TRBV6-5	ASSRGQGEGYT
TRBV29-1	SVESWTSAYNEQF
TRBV10-3	AISAGDSNQPQH
TRBV27	ASSSYRGSNYGYT
TRBV3-1/TRBV3-2	ASSQVGDNEQF
TRBV18	ASSRGVAGKANTEAF
TRBV29-1	SVESQLAGGPGPYNEQF
TRBV21-1	ASSKVFYRTGRINEQF
TRBV24-1	ATSDPGEKLF
TRBV2	ASRTGTNTGELF
TRBV9	ASSARDSSYEQY
TRBV6-5	ASEQGPYEQY
TRBV5-1	ASRTSGTRSTDTQY
TRBV29-1	SVGQGEAGAYGYT
TRBV14	ASSPGYEQY
TRBV4-1	ASIWTPGQVREQY
TRBV19	ASTKQGGRNQPQH
TRBV28	ASIQGYTEAF
TRBV3-1/TRBV3-2	ASSQEIRGYEQY
TRBV27	ASSPANTGELF
TRBV20-1	SASPLAGAKETQY
TRBV9	ASSVGGAGAPVLETQY
TRBV11-3	ASSATGLAGAEQY
TRBV28	ASSLPPLGGGVSSYNSPLH
TRBV6-1	ASSETSGEPQH
TRBV11-2	ASSLGTSGAYNEQF
TRBV12-3/TRBV12-4	ASSGQSQSPLH
TRBV19	ASSIALAATYEQY
TRBV7-8	ASSSTLGGMNTGELF
TRBV18	ASSPQRTDQETQY
TRBV5-1	ASSIQGNNEQF
TRBV28	ASCNRGWDIQY
TRBV5-1	ASSYTGQGAAGELF
TRBV9	ASSVDSEQPQH
TRBV19	ASSVQGVNTEAF